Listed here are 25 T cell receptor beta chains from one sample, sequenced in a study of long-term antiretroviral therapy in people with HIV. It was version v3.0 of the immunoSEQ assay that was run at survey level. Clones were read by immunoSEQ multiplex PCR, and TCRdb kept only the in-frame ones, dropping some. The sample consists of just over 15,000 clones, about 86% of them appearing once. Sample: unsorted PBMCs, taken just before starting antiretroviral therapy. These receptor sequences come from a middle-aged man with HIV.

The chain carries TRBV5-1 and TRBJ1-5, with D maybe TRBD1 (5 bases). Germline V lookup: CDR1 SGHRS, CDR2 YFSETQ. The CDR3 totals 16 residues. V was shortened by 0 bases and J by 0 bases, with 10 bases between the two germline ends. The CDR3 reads CASSLEGFGSNQPQHF. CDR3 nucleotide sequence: TGCGCCAGCAGCTTGGAGGGGTTCGGTAGCAATCAGCCCCAGCATTTT.

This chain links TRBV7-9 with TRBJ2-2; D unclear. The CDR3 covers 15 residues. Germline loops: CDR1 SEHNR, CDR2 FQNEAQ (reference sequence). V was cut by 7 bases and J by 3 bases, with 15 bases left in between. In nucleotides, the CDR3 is TGTGCCAGCACCCCCCAAAATCGAGACACCGGGGAGCTGTTTTTT. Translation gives CASTPQNRDTGELFF. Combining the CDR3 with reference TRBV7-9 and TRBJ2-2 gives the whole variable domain DTGVSQNPRHKITKRGQNVTFRCDPISEHNRLYWYRQTLGQGPEFLTYFQNEAQLEKSRLLSDRFSAERPKGSFSTLEIQRTEQGDSAMYLCASTPQNRDTGELFFGEGSRLTVL.

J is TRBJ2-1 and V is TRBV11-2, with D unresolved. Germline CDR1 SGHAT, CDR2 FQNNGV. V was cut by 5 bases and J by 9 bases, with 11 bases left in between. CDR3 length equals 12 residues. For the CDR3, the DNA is TGTGCCAGCAGCGACCGGTTCAGTGAGCAGTTCTTC. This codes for CASSDRFSEQFF. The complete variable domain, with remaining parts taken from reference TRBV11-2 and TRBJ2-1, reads EAGVAQSPRYKIIEKRQSVAFWCNPISGHATLYWYQQILGQGPKLLIQFQNNGVVDDSQLPKDRFSAERLKGVDSTLKIQPAKLEDSAVYLCASSDRFSEQFFGPGTRLTVL.

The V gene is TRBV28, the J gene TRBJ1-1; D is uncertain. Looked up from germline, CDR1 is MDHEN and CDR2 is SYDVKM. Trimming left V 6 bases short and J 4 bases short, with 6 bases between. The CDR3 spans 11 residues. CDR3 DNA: TGTGCCAGCAGGTCCGTCACTGAAGCTTTCTTT. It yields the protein CASRSVTEAFF.

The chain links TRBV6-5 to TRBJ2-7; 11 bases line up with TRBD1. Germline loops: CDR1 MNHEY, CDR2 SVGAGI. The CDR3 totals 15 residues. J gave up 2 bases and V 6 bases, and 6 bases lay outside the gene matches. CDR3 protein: CASRLGGQGAYEQYF. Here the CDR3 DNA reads TGTGCCAGCAGATTAGGGGGACAGGGGGCCTACGAGCAGTACTTC.

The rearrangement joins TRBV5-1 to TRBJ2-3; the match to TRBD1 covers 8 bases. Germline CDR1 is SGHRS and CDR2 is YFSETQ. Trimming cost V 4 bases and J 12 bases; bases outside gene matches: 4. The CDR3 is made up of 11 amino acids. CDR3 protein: CASSMDREQYF. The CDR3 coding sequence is TGCGCCAGCAGCATGGACAGGGAACAGTATTTT.

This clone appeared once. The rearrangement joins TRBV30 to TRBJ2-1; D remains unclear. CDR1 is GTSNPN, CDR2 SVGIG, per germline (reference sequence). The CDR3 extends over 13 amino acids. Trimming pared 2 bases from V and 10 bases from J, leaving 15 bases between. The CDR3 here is CAWSFRLKREQFF. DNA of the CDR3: TGTGCCTGGAGTTTTCGACTCAAGAGGGAGCAGTTCTTC.

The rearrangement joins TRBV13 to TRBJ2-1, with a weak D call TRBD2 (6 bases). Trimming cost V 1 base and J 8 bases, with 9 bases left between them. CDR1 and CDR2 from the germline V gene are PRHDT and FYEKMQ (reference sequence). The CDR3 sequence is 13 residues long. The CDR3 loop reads CASSLELADEQFF. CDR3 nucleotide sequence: TGTGCCAGCAGCTTAGAACTAGCAGATGAGCAGTTCTTC.

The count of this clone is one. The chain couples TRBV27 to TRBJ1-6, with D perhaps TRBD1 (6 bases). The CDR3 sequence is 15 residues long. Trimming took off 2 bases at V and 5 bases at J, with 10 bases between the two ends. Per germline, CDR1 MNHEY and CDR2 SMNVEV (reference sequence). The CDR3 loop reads CASSLGGRDNSPLHF. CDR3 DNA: TGTGCCAGCAGTTTAGGGGGGCGTGATAATTCACCCCTCCACTTT.

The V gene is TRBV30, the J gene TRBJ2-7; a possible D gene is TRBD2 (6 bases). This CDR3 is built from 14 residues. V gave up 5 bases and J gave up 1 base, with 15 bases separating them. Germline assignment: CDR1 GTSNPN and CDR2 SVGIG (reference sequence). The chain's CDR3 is CAWSSGVGSYEQYF. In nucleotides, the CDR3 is TGTGCCTGGTCCTCGGGGGTTGGGTCCTACGAGCAGTACTTC.

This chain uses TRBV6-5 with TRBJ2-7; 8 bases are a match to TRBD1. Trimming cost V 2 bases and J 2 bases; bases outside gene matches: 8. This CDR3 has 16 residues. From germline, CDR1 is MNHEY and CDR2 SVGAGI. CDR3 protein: CASSYRQGTVPYEQYF. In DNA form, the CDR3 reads TGTGCCAGCAGTTACAGACAGGGGACCGTTCCCTACGAGCAGTACTTC.

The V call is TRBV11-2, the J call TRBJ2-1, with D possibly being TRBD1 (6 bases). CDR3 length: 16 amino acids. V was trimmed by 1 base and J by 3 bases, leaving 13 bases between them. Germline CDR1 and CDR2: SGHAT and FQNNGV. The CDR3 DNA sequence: TGTGCCAGCAGCTTAGGAGGGGGACACAACTACAATGAGCAGTTCTTC. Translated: CASSLGGGHNYNEQFF.

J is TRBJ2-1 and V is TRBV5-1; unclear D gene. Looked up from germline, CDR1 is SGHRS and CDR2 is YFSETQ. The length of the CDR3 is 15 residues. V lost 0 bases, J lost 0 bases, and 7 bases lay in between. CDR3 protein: CASSLEINSYNEQFF. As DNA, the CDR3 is TGCGCCAGCAGCTTGGAAATTAACTCCTACAATGAGCAGTTCTTC.

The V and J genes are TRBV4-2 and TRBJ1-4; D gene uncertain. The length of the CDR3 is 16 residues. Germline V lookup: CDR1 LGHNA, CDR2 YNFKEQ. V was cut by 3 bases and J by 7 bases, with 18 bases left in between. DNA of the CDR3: TGTGCCAGCAGCCAGCTTGTCGACACGGCCGCTGAAAAACTGTTTTTT. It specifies CASSQLVDTAAEKLFF.

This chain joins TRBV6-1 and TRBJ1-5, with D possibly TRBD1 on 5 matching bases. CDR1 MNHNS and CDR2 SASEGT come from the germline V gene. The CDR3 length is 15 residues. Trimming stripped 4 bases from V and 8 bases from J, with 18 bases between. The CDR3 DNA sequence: TGTGCCAGCAGTGGCTGGGGGGGGAACGTAAAGCCCCAGCATTTT. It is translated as CASSGWGGNVKPQHF.

CDR3: CASSGTGGRLGYEQYF. CDR3 sequence (DNA): TGTGCCAGCAGCGGGACAGGGGGCCGTCTTGGGTACGAGCAGTACTTC. The V gene is TRBV7-9, the J gene TRBJ2-7; 12 nucleotides agree with TRBD1. Trimming removed 5 bases from V and 4 bases from J; junction bases left unmatched: 9. Germline V gene sequence: CDR1 SEHNR, CDR2 FQNEAQ (reference sequence). The CDR3 loop spans 16 amino acids.

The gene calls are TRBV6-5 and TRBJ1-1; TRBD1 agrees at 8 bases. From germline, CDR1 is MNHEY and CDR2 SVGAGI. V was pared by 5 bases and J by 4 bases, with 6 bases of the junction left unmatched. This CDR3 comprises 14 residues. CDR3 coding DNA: TGTGCCAGCAGTCGAAGGACAGGGTCCACTGAAGCTTTCTTT. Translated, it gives CASSRRTGSTEAFF.

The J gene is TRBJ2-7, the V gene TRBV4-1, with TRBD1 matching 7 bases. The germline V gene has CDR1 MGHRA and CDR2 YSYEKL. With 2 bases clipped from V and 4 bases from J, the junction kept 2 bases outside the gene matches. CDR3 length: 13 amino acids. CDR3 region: CASSQMDRYEQYF. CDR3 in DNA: TGCGCCAGCAGCCAAATGGACAGGTACGAGCAGTACTTC.

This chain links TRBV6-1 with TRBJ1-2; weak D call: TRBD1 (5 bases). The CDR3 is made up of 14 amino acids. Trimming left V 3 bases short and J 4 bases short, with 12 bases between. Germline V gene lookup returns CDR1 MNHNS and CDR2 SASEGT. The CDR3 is CASSDWGEIYGYTF. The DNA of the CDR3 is TGTGCCAGCAGTGATTGGGGGGAGATCTATGGCTACACCTTC.

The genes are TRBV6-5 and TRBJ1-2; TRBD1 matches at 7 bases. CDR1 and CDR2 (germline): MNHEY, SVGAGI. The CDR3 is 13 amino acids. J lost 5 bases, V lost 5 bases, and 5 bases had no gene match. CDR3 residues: CASSRLGQYGYTF. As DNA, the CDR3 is TGTGCCAGCAGTCGCCTGGGACAGTATGGCTACACCTTC.

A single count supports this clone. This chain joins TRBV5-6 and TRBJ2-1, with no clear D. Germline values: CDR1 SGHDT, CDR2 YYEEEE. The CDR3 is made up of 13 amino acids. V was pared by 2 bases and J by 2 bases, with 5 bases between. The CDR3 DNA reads TGTGCCAGCAGCTTCGGTACCTACAATGAGCAGTTCTTC. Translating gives CASSFGTYNEQFF.

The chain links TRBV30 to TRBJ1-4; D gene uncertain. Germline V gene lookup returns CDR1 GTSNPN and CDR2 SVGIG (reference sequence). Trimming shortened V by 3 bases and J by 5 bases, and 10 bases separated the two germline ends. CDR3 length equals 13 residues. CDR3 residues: CAWRGPGNEKLFF. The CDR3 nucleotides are TGTGCCTGGAGAGGACCCGGCAATGAAAAACTGTTTTTT.

CDR3 sequence reads: CASSYTGGGGYTF. CDR3 DNA sequence: TGTGCCAGCAGTTATACAGGGGGAGGCGGCTACACCTTC. The chain has TRBV6-5 and TRBJ1-2, with 8 bases identical to TRBD1. CDR1 and CDR2 (germline): MNHEY, SVGAGI. Trimming removed 3 bases from V and 8 bases from J; junction bases left unmatched: 5. This CDR3 is built from 13 residues.

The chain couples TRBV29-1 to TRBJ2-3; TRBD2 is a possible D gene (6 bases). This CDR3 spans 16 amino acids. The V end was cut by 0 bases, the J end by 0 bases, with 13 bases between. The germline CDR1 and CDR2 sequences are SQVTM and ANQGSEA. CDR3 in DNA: TGCAGCGTTGAAGAATTGGCGGGATTTAGCACAGATACGCAGTATTTT. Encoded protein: CSVEELAGFSTDTQYF.

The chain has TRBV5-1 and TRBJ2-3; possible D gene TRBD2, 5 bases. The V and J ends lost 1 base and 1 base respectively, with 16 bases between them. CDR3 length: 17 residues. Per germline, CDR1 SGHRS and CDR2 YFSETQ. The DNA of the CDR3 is TGCGCCAGCAGCTTGCAGGCTAGCCTCTCTGGCACAGATACGCAGTATTTT. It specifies CASSLQASLSGTDTQYF.